What follows are 24 T cell receptor beta chains derived from one specimen sequenced in a study of Ad26.COV2.S vaccination and SARS-CoV-2 variants. The table came from immunoSEQ multiplex PCR; TCRdb's copy has only in-frame clones and leaves some out. The data show about 500,000 clones, 89% seen once. Treatment denoted: 15 to 20 received Ad26.COV2.S at low or high dose, single or two shots; about five received placebo; per-sample allocation not given. Sampling was performed 63 days after the first vaccine or placebo injection. The specimen comprised peripheral blood, sampled in a trial of Ad26.COV2.S vaccine versus placebo. The receptors originated from a person aged 18-65 years who received the Ad26.COV2.S COVID-19 vaccine or a placebo.

V usage is TRBV19 and J usage is TRBJ1-5; D remains ambiguous. Germline V gives CDR1 LNHDA, CDR2 SQIVND (reference sequence). This CDR3 contains 14 residues. The V end was cut by 7 bases, the J end by 0 bases, with 10 bases between. CDR3 in amino acids: CASTGPYSNQPQHF. The CDR3 nucleotides are TGTGCCAGTACCGGGCCGTATAGCAATCAGCCCCAGCATTTT. Drawing the rest from reference TRBV19 and TRBJ1-5, the complete variable domain is DGGITQSPKYLFRKEGQNVTLSCEQNLNHDAMYWYRQDPGQGLRLIYYSQIVNDFQKGDIAEGYSVSREKKESFPLTVTSAQKNPTAFYLCASTGPYSNQPQHFGDGTRLSIL.

V gene TRBV6-5 combines with J gene TRBJ1-5; possibly TRBD1 for D (5 bases). Trimming stripped 8 bases from V and 2 bases from J, with 10 bases between. Germline V gene sequence: CDR1 MNHEY, CDR2 SVGAGI. There are 13 residues in the CDR3. CDR3 in amino acids: CASSPQGNQPQHF. CDR3 sequence (DNA): TGTGCCAGCTCCCCACAGGGCAATCAGCCCCAGCATTTT.

The chain links TRBV27 to TRBJ1-1; 7 positions match TRBD1. The CDR3 runs to 13 residues. CDR1 and CDR2 from the germline V gene are MNHEY and SMNVEV (reference sequence). Unmatched junction bases numbered 2, after V lost 3 bases and J lost 4 bases. CDR3 in amino acids: CASSFPGGTEAFF. Written as DNA, the CDR3 is TGTGCCAGCAGTTTCCCAGGGGGCACTGAAGCTTTCTTT.

The chain employs TRBV4-1 and TRBJ2-1; D remains unclear. The CDR3 has 13 amino acids. V lost 5 bases and J 4 bases, leaving 9 bases between the germline ends. Germline V gene data show CDR1 as MGHRA and CDR2 as YSYEKL. This CDR3 reads CASSWGTYNEQFF. CDR3 DNA: TGCGCCAGCAGCTGGGGAACATACAATGAGCAGTTCTTC.

The chain combines TRBV9 with TRBJ1-2; maybe TRBD1 (6 bases). The V and J ends lost 4 bases and 8 bases respectively, with 15 bases between them. This CDR3 region has 13 residues. The V gene's germline CDR1 is SGDLS and CDR2 YYNGEE. CDR3 nucleotides: TGTGCCAGCAGCCCTAACAGGGTGGGAGGCTACACCTTC. It encodes CASSPNRVGGYTF.

This rearrangement joins TRBV6-5 to TRBJ1-2, with TRBD1 as a possible D gene (6 bases). V lost 2 bases, J lost 4 bases, and 8 bases lay in between. CDR1 and CDR2 (germline): MNHEY, SVGAGI. The CDR3 loop spans 13 amino acids. The CDR3 is CASSYTGSYGYTF. CDR3 sequence (DNA): TGTGCCAGCAGTTACACAGGGAGCTATGGCTACACCTTC.

The chain recombines TRBV28 with TRBJ1-2; D is unclear. Deletions cut 11 bases from V and 0 bases from J, with 16 bases between. Germline assignment: CDR1 MDHEN and CDR2 SYDVKM. The CDR3 length is 14 residues. CDR3 DNA sequence: TGTGCCGCCTGGGGTCCAGGAGCTAACTATGGCTACACCTTC. It yields the protein CAAWGPGANYGYTF.

The J gene is TRBJ1-4, the V gene TRBV3-1 (or the pseudogene TRBV3-2); D unresolved. V was clipped by 0 bases and J by 0 bases, with 14 bases between them. CDR1 and CDR2 from the germline V gene are LGHDT and YNNKEL (reference sequence). The CDR3 sequence is 18 residues long. This chain's CDR3 is CASSQDRAAGATNEKLFF. As DNA, the CDR3 is TGTGCCAGCAGCCAAGATAGGGCCGCGGGAGCAACTAATGAAAAACTGTTTTTT.

The V call is TRBV2, the J call TRBJ1-1, with 7 positions matching TRBD1. With V trimmed by 6 bases and J by 0 bases, 7 bases remained unmatched. This CDR3 is 15 amino acids long. Germline V gene lookup returns CDR1 SNHLY and CDR2 FYNNEI. CDR3: CASREQGLVNTEAFF. CDR3 sequence (DNA): TGTGCCAGCAGAGAACAGGGGTTAGTGAACACTGAAGCTTTCTTT.

The chain links TRBV7-9 to TRBJ2-3; perhaps TRBD1 as D (6 bases). This CDR3 has 16 residues. Germline V gene data show CDR1 as SEHNR and CDR2 as FQNEAQ (reference sequence). V lost 2 bases, J lost 2 bases, and 14 bases lay in between. In DNA form, the CDR3 reads TGTGCCAGCAGCTTACGTTCGGACAGATCCACAGATACGCAGTATTTT. Translation gives CASSLRSDRSTDTQYF.

The CDR3: CASKEGFGYEQYF. The CDR3 coding sequence is TGTGCCAGCAAGGAGGGGTTCGGCTACGAGCAGTACTTC. The chain uses TRBV28 and TRBJ2-7, with D possibly matching TRBD2 (6 bases). V lost 7 bases and J 3 bases, leaving 13 bases between the germline ends. Germline CDR1 reads MDHEN; CDR2 reads SYDVKM. This CDR3 spans 13 amino acids. Full variable domain (rest looked up from reference TRBV28 and TRBJ2-7): DVKVTQSSRYLVKRTGEKVFLECVQDMDHENMFWYRQDPGLGLRLIYFSYDVKMKEKGDIPEGYSVSREKKERFSLILESASTNQTSMYLCASKEGFGYEQYFGPGTRLTVT.

The gene calls are TRBV28 and TRBJ1-2, with TRBD1 matching 8 bases. In germline, CDR1 is MDHEN, CDR2 SYDVKM. This CDR3 contains 17 residues. The V and J ends lost 7 bases and 6 bases, in that order; junction bases with no gene match: 19. CDR3: CASKRWGQVISPHGYTF. In DNA form, the CDR3 reads TGTGCCAGCAAAAGGTGGGGACAGGTCATTTCCCCGCATGGCTACACCTTC.

This rearrangement joins TRBV7-2 to TRBJ2-1; 9 bases match TRBD1. In germline, CDR1 is SGHTA, CDR2 FQGNSA. This CDR3 has 16 amino acids. Unmatched junction bases numbered 13, after V lost 5 bases and J lost 8 bases. The CDR3 here is CASSARGTGPSDEQFF. CDR3 bases: TGTGCCAGCAGCGCCCGCGGGACAGGGCCTTCCGATGAGCAGTTCTTC.

V is TRBV28 and J is TRBJ2-7; 9 bases match TRBD2. This CDR3 has 15 amino acids. Per the germline V gene, CDR1 is MDHEN and CDR2 is SYDVKM. The V gene end was trimmed by 6 bases and the J gene end by 0 bases; junction bases not matched to a gene: 6. This CDR3 is CASSRSGSYSYEQYF. The CDR3 region has the DNA TGTGCCAGCAGCCGTAGCGGGAGTTACTCCTACGAGCAGTACTTC.

The J gene is TRBJ1-2, the V gene TRBV28; unclear D gene. This CDR3 is built from 17 residues. Trimming took off 6 bases at V and 0 bases at J, with 20 bases between the two ends. The germline V gene encodes CDR1 MDHEN and CDR2 SYDVKM. The DNA of the CDR3 is TGTGCCAGCAGGCAACCCCGGTGGACCCAAGCTAACTATGGCTACACCTTC. Its protein is CASRQPRWTQANYGYTF.

The chain recombines TRBV5-1 with TRBJ2-5; 11 positions match TRBD2. The V gene end was trimmed by 0 bases and the J gene end by 3 bases; junction bases not matched to a gene: 4. CDR1 is SGHRS and CDR2 is YFSETQ in the germline V gene. CDR3 size: 16 residues. In DNA form, the CDR3 reads TGCGCCAGCAGCTTGGGCCTACTAGCGGGGGAAGAGACCCAGTACTTC. This translates into CASSLGLLAGEETQYF.

The V call is TRBV15, the J call TRBJ2-5; maybe TRBD1 (6 bases). V lost 0 bases, J lost 5 bases, and 16 bases lay in between. Germline V gene sequence: CDR1 LNHNV, CDR2 YYDKDF (reference sequence). This CDR3 comprises 16 residues. This CDR3 reads CATSRDHPFQGETQYF. In DNA form, the CDR3 reads TGTGCCACCAGCAGAGATCATCCTTTTCAGGGGGAGACCCAGTACTTC.

V is TRBV19 and J is TRBJ1-1; D is uncertain. CDR3 length: 13 residues. The germline gives CDR1 LNHDA, CDR2 SQIVND (reference sequence). Trimming took 10 bases from V and 6 from J, leaving 18 bases between them. CDR3 coding DNA: TGTGCCACTCGCGGATCCTTATTGCCTGAAGCTTTCTTT. This codes for CATRGSLLPEAFF.

The chain has TRBV6-5 and TRBJ1-2, with a tentative D call TRBD1 (6 bases). Germline loops: CDR1 MNHEY, CDR2 SVGAGI. The CDR3 spans 12 residues. V dropped 2 bases and J dropped 5 bases, with 6 bases sitting between them. CDR3 DNA: TGTGCCAGCAGTTACGGACAGTATGGCTACACCTTC. Its translation: CASSYGQYGYTF.

The chain combines TRBV5-1 with TRBJ2-5, with D unresolved. The CDR3 runs to 13 residues. From germline, CDR1 is SGHRS and CDR2 YFSETQ. Deletions cut 4 bases from V and 7 bases from J, with 14 bases between. The CDR3: CASSLISGATQYF. The CDR3 DNA follows: TGCGCCAGCAGCCTGATATCGGGCGCGACCCAGTACTTC.

The chain is built from TRBV11-3 and TRBJ1-6; D gene unclear. Germline-derived CDR1 and CDR2 are SGHNT and YENEEA. CDR3 length: 12 amino acids. Deletions cut 4 bases from V and 10 bases from J, with 8 bases between. DNA for the CDR3: TGTGCCAGCAGCTCCCTGTTCTCACCCCTCCACTTT. It translates to CASSSLFSPLHF.

The chain links TRBV30 to TRBJ2-2, with 8 bases identical to TRBD2. From germline, CDR1 is GTSNPN and CDR2 SVGIG (reference sequence). The CDR3 extends over 16 amino acids. The junction had 7 bases not matched to a gene; V was cut back by 3 bases and J by 1 base. In DNA form, the CDR3 reads TGTGCCTGGAGGCCCCCCCTAGCGGGGAACACCGGGGAGCTGTTTTTT. This sequence encodes CAWRPPLAGNTGELFF.

The chain joins TRBV19 to TRBJ1-1; D not certain. The germline gives CDR1 LNHDA, CDR2 SQIVND (reference sequence). V shed 1 base and J shed 8 bases, with 14 bases lying between them. The CDR3 contains 14 residues. The DNA of the CDR3 is TGTGCCAGTAGTATAGTCAATCGCGATACCGAAGCTTTCTTT. As protein: CASSIVNRDTEAFF. Together with reference TRBV19 and TRBJ1-1, the CDR3 gives the full variable domain: DGGITQSPKYLFRKEGQNVTLSCEQNLNHDAMYWYRQDPGQGLRLIYYSQIVNDFQKGDIAEGYSVSREKKESFPLTVTSAQKNPTAFYLCASSIVNRDTEAFFGQGTRLTVV.

The chain has TRBV10-3 and TRBJ2-2, with 7 bases fitting TRBD2. The ends lost 4 bases at V and 1 base at J; junction bases unmatched: 18. Germline-derived CDR1 and CDR2 are ENHRY and SYGVKD. There are 20 residues in the CDR3. The chain's CDR3 is CAISGRWGTTASENTGELFF. In nucleotides, the CDR3 is TGTGCCATCAGTGGGCGATGGGGGACTACGGCAAGCGAGAACACCGGGGAGCTGTTTTTT.